The rows below give T cell receptor beta chains drawn from one sample of a study of blood T cell repertoires in COVID-19. The protocol was immunoSEQ multiplex PCR, while the TCRdb copy is restricted to in-frame clones and leaves out a portion. This table holds about 34,000 clones, roughly 74% found once. Sequencing was performed on peripheral blood. These TCRs come from a man older than 75 with active or convalescent COVID-19. Each CDR3 is given with its conserved first and last residue. Each record gives: D gene, J gene, V gene, clone size, CDR3 protein, CDR3 DNA. D genes are given only for firm matches. Only some rows state a clone size, as once, few, many or a class for expanded clones.

. TRBJ2-1 TRBV19 . CASTGTGSYNEQFF TGTGCCAGTACCGGGACTGGCTCCTACAATGAGCAGTTCTTC
. TRBJ1-4 TRBV5-1 . CASSLDPTGSNEKLFF TGCGCCAGCAGCTTGGACCCGACAGGATCAAATGAAAAACTGTTTTTT
TRBD1 TRBJ2-7 TRBV5-5 . CASRLGQGAILEQYF TGTGCCAGCAGACTAGGACAGGGGGCGATCCTCGAGCAGTACTTC
. TRBJ1-2 TRBV5-8 once CASSSDSLNYGYTF TGTGCCAGCAGCTCGGACAGCCTCAACTATGGCTACACCTTC
TRBD1 TRBJ2-3 TRBV3-1/TRBV3-2 . CASSPRQGADTQYF TGTGCCAGCAGCCCCAGACAGGGCGCAGATACGCAGTATTTT
TRBD1 TRBJ2-7 TRBV3-1/TRBV3-2 . CASSRAGGGYEQYF TGTGCCAGCAGCCGGGCAGGGGGCGGCTACGAGCAGTACTTC
. TRBJ2-7 TRBV4-3 . CASSQEKTGIRSYEQYF TGCGCCAGCAGCCAAGAGAAAACAGGAATCCGCTCCTACGAGCAGTACTTC
TRBD1 TRBJ2-7 TRBV5-1 . CASSSRQGREQYF TGCGCCAGCAGCTCCCGACAGGGACGCGAGCAGTACTTC
. TRBJ2-4 TRBV27 . CASSPKDRINIQYF TGTGCCAGCAGTCCCAAGGACAGAATAAACATTCAGTACTTC
. TRBJ2-5 TRBV7-9 . CASSSNRLGQETQYF TGTGCCAGCAGCTCAAATAGACTGGGTCAAGAGACCCAGTACTTC
TRBD2 TRBJ2-2 TRBV9 . CASSASAGGGRALTGELFF TGTGCCAGCAGCGCCTCCGCGGGGGGCGGGAGGGCCTTAACCGGGGAGCTGTTTTTT
. TRBJ1-2 TRBV7-9 . CASSFGDRRFYGYTF TGTGCCAGCAGCTTCGGAGACAGACGATTTTATGGCTACACCTTC
. TRBJ1-1 TRBV2 . CASKPDTGSGTEAFF TGTGCCAGCAAACCGGACACAGGATCCGGCACTGAAGCTTTCTTT
TRBD1 TRBJ2-3 TRBV5-1 . CASSVGLRDRVRPDTQYF TGCGCCAGCAGCGTAGGGCTTCGGGACAGGGTACGTCCAGATACGCAGTATTTT
TRBD2 TRBJ2-7 TRBV23-1 . CASSQSTGRSSGSSYEQYF TGCGCCAGCAGTCAATCCACAGGCCGAAGTAGCGGGAGCTCCTACGAGCAGTACTTC
. TRBJ1-4 TRBV6-5 . CASSYSTTGNEKLFF TGTGCCAGCAGTTACTCGACCACGGGGAATGAAAAACTGTTTTTT
TRBD1 TRBJ1-2 TRBV19 few CASSIGTVANYGYTF TGTGCCAGTAGTATTGGGACAGTCGCTAACTATGGCTACACCTTC
TRBD2 TRBJ2-2 TRBV29-1 . CSVDRGRNTGELFF TGCAGCGTTGATCGCGGGAGGAACACCGGGGAGCTGTTTTTT
TRBD2 TRBJ2-2 TRBV5-1 . CASSSGLATRRTGELFF TGCGCCAGCAGCTCGGGACTAGCGACCCGACGGACCGGGGAGCTGTTTTTT
TRBD1 TRBJ2-4 TRBV2 . CASSEPRGTKNIQYF TGTGCCAGCAGTGAACCCAGGGGGACAAAAAACATTCAGTACTTC
TRBD2 TRBJ2-1 TRBV11-3 . CASSSTSGSLGNEQFF TGTGCCAGCAGCTCGACTAGCGGGAGTCTGGGTAATGAGCAGTTCTTC
. TRBJ2-1 TRBV4-2 once CASSPKSAGNNEQFF TGTGCCAGCAGCCCGAAATCGGCGGGAAACAATGAGCAGTTCTTC
. TRBJ2-1 TRBV11-3 . CASSLDAQPLYNEQFF TGTGCCAGCAGCTTAGATGCACAGCCCCTCTACAATGAGCAGTTCTTC
. TRBJ2-2 TRBV24-1 . CATSDLPGTGELFF TGTGCCACCAGTGATTTGCCGGGAACCGGGGAGCTGTTTTTT
. TRBJ2-1 TRBV6-5 . CASSQTTTGFREQFF TGTGCCAGCAGTCAAACAACTACAGGGTTCCGGGAGCAGTTCTTC
. TRBJ2-5 TRBV20-1 . CSASRVQETQYF TGCAGTGCTAGTCGGGTACAAGAGACCCAGTACTTC
. TRBJ2-2 TRBV19 . CASSIVAGRVNTGELFF TGTGCCAGTAGTATTGTAGCCGGGAGAGTGAACACCGGGGAGCTGTTTTTT
TRBD1 TRBJ1-3 TRBV5-1 . CASSLGTEGDTIYF TGCGCCAGCAGCCTCGGGACAGAGGGGGACACCATATATTTT
TRBD1 TRBJ2-1 TRBV30 . CAWGNRGAADNEQFF TGTGCCTGGGGCAACAGGGGGGCGGCGGACAATGAGCAGTTCTTC
. TRBJ1-2 TRBV24-1 . CATSDSQVGGYTF TGTGCCACCAGTGATTCTCAGGTTGGCGGCTACACCTTC
TRBD2 TRBJ2-7 TRBV27 . CASSPTMGTITYEQYF TGTGCCAGCAGTCCGACGATGGGGACTATTACCTACGAGCAGTACTTC
. TRBJ2-5 TRBV5-1 few CASSSTGIPLGTQYF TGCGCCAGCAGCTCAACCGGGATCCCCCTGGGGACCCAGTACTTC
. TRBJ1-5 TRBV6-2/TRBV6-3 . CASSYGGSSNQPQHF TGTGCCAGCAGTTACGGGGGGTCTAGCAATCAGCCCCAGCATTTT
. TRBJ2-7 TRBV14 . CASSHDTIYEQYF TGTGCCAGCAGCCACGACACCATCTACGAGCAGTACTTC
TRBD2 TRBJ2-5 TRBV6-5 few CASTRAGEETQYF TGTGCCAGCACGAGAGCGGGAGAAGAGACCCAGTACTTC
TRBD1 TRBJ1-6 TRBV5-1 . CASSNPGQPNSPLHF TGCGCCAGCAGCAACCCGGGACAGCCCAATTCACCCCTCCACTTT
. TRBJ1-1 TRBV27 . CASRLGGEGRNTEAFF TGTGCCAGCAGATTGGGGGGGGAGGGGAGGAACACTGAAGCTTTCTTT
. TRBJ1-1 TRBV5-8 . CASSADSYTEAFF TGTGCCAGCAGCGCGGACAGCTACACTGAAGCTTTCTTT
TRBD1 TRBJ1-1 TRBV5-1 . CASSFDRVSSTEAFF TGCGCCAGCAGCTTTGACAGGGTGAGCAGCACTGAAGCTTTCTTT
. TRBJ1-4 TRBV12-3/TRBV12-4 . CASSILGRTRLFF TGTGCCAGCAGTATATTGGGGAGGACACGGCTGTTTTTT
TRBD2 TRBJ2-1 TRBV9 . CASSAGTIYNEQFF TGTGCCAGCAGCGCCGGGACTATCTACAATGAGCAGTTCTTC
TRBD1 TRBJ2-2 TRBV6-1 . CASSERRQGPRELFF TGTGCCAGCAGTGAACGTAGACAGGGTCCCAGGGAGCTGTTTTTT
TRBD2 TRBJ2-5 TRBV5-1 once CASSGGVSGRETQYF TGCGCCAGCAGCGGAGGGGTTAGCGGGAGGGAGACCCAGTACTTC
TRBD2 TRBJ2-1 TRBV7-3 . CASSTGTSLNEQFF TGTGCCAGCAGCACCGGGACTAGCCTTAATGAGCAGTTCTTC
. TRBJ1-6 TRBV6-5 . CASTQSAGVDSPLHF TGTGCCAGCACTCAATCGGCAGGGGTGGATTCACCCCTCCACTTT
. TRBJ2-1 TRBV27 . CASSLRAGRGYNEQFF TGTGCCAGCAGTTTAAGGGCAGGGAGGGGGTACAATGAGCAGTTCTTC
TRBD2 TRBJ2-3 TRBV10-1 . CASSLADDTQYF TGCGCCAGCAGCCTAGCGGACGATACGCAGTATTTT
TRBD2 TRBJ2-1 TRBV12-3/TRBV12-4 . CASSLRELDEQFF TGTGCCAGCAGTTTGCGGGAGCTGGATGAGCAGTTCTTC
. TRBJ2-1 TRBV7-9 . CASRPTRTEVTDEQFF TGTGCCAGCAGACCTACCAGGACAGAGGTTACGGATGAGCAGTTCTTC
TRBD2 TRBJ2-1 TRBV28 few CASSPRGLAGGGGEQFF TGTGCCAGCAGTCCCAGAGGACTAGCGGGAGGGGGAGGTGAGCAGTTCTTC
TRBD1 TRBJ1-2 TRBV3-1/TRBV3-2 few CASSQTQGADGYTF TGTGCCAGCAGCCAGACACAGGGGGCCGATGGCTACACCTTC
TRBD2 TRBJ2-3 TRBV19 . CASSITSGRTDTQYF TGTGCCAGTAGTATAACTAGCGGGAGGACAGATACGCAGTATTTT
. TRBJ1-2 TRBV6-5 . CASLPGQETYGYTF TGTGCCAGCCTACCGGGACAAGAAACCTATGGCTACACCTTC